This is a list of T cell receptor beta chains from one sample in a study of cytomegalovirus exposure and HLA in healthy donors. Assay: immunoSEQ multiplex PCR; the TCRdb copy retains only in-frame clones and omits some. The sample records about 230,000 clones, just under 85% being singletons. Sequencing was done on a sample of PBMCs. These receptors all stem from a woman aged 35 to 49 in good health and CMV-seronegative. CDR3s leave out the opening cysteine and the closing phenylalanine or tryptophan. Where a row states a size, it is once, few, many or the class of an expanded clone; other rows omit it.

. TRBV19 ASSIWGTLYGYT
once TRBV9 ASSVVERTGSSYNEQF
once TRBV9 ASSVDRGPTYGYT
. TRBV6-5 ASGERGSNTEAF
. TRBV7-2 AIDKVGTYEQY
. TRBV4-3 ASSQGQGAYGYT
. TRBV5-1 ATSHGGASTDTQY
. TRBV5-1 ASSLEVETPNTGELF
. TRBV7-9 SSSPRTPGTGDTGELF
. TRBV28 ASSETGINEKLF
. TRBV5-8 ASSRYNSLNTEAF
. TRBV9 ASSVGRGGEDTQY
. TRBV19 ASSAGNYEQY
. TRBV5-1 ASSNPIQGAYEQY
. TRBV9 ASSGLGAPIGANVLT
. TRBV28 ASNPSTDTQY
. TRBV5-1 ASSLDSRSGANVLT
. TRBV7-2 ASRLQGSNQPQH
. TRBV28 ASSPPGGGPYEQY
. TRBV2 ASSSGYTEAF
once TRBV5-1 ASSPGNRDPYGYT
. TRBV28 ASTVETVTEAF
. TRBV19 ASRITGTKYNEQF
. TRBV6-1 ASSDLRTENTEAF
. TRBV5-1 ASSRTPQEGNTEAF
. TRBV7-8 ASSLVAGSRGNQPQH
. TRBV4-1 ASSQAQGNTEAF
. TRBV6-1 ASSGSGQGSYGYT
. TRBV11-3 ASSLDPTSGVEQY
. TRBV12-2 ASRLVGAWETQY
. TRBV7-2 ASSYDRGNQPQH
. TRBV5-4 ASSPDRDYGYT
. TRBV11-2 ASSVTTGSGNTIY
. TRBV4-3 ASSQDGTVPYGYT
. TRBV5-1 ASSTGTSTYEQY
. TRBV6-1 ASSEQGHTEAF
. TRBV27 ASSTGRGTDTQY
. TRBV7-9 ASSPPPGHTNTGELF
. TRBV15 ATSFFLETQY
once TRBV16 ASSMRDRGGQPQH
. TRBV2 ASSVEISDQPQH
. TRBV18 ASSPDRDELF
. TRBV18 ASSPTENYGYT
many TRBV10-3 AIRTTDRGNTEAF
. TRBV30 AWASQTPY
. TRBV7-9 ASSLIVNTEAF
few TRBV15 ATSRARGNTIY
. TRBV7-2 ASSPGGPNEQF